The T cell receptor (beta chain) under discussion was sequenced for a study of blood T cells in healthy people across ages. Study-wide points: The study found more naive CD4+ cells and higher diversity in long-lived than aged donors.

The germline V gene has CDR1 SGHTA and CDR2 FQGTGA. Trimming shortened V by 4 bases and J by 0 bases, and 10 bases separated the two germline ends. The CDR3 runs 14 residues. A J-beta primer mix and a sample-barcoded 5' primer were used in a second PCR of about 6 to 12 cycles. The template-switch adaptor, which had 12 random nucleotides, put a tag on each cDNA molecule. TCRdb itself ran the 5' RACE reads through MiXCR, one entry per CDR3 protein. The sample records hundreds of thousands of distinct CDR3 sequences, 22% being singletons. This clonotype has only a few counts. No antigen is known for it. Specimen: blood. The chain has TRBV7-3 and TRBJ2-7; perhaps D is TRBD1 or TRBD2 (5 bases each). The clonotype comes from a man between 65 and 79 years old in good health. CDR3 loop: CASSSGPSSYEQYF. The CDR3 nucleotides read TGTGCCAGCAGCTCGGGACCGAGCTCCTACGAGCAGTACTTC. Using reference TRBV7-3 and TRBJ2-7 for the parts outside the CDR3, the full variable domain is GAGVSQTPSNKVTEKGKYVELRCDPISGHTALYWYRQSLGQGPEFLIYFQGTGAADDSGLPNDRFFAVRPEGSVSTLKIQRTERGDSAVYLCASSSGPSSYEQYFGPGTRLTVT.